This T cell receptor beta chain came from a study of blood T cells in healthy people across ages. As regards this clonotype: A much larger clone differs by one base, so this may be a read error.

A sample-barcoded 5' primer and a J-beta primer mix were used in a second PCR of roughly 6 to 11 cycles. Each cDNA molecule received a tag from a template-switch adaptor that had 12 random nucleotides. TCRdb fed the 5' RACE reads into MiXCR, producing one record per CDR3 protein. Of about 1.4 million distinct CDR3 sequences in the sample, approximately 59% were seen once. V lost 0 bases and J lost 13, with 13 bases in between. This CDR3 is built from 13 residues. The germline V gene has CDR1 SGHAT and CDR2 FQNNGV. Input material: blood. The chain has TRBV11-2 and TRBJ2-1; D is uncertain. This receptor was identified in a man aged 18 to 30 in good health. The CDR3 protein is CASSLDAGQTQFF. DNA for the CDR3: TGTGCCAGCAGCTTAGATGCCGGTCAGACCCAGTTCTTC. The full variable domain, its missing parts supplied by reference TRBV11-2 and TRBJ2-1, is EAGVAQSPRYKIIEKRQSVAFWCNPISGHATLYWYQQILGQGPKLLIQFQNNGVVDDSQLPKDRFSAERLKGVDSTLKIQPAKLEDSAVYLCASSLDAGQTQFFGPGTRLTVL.